The 28 T cell receptor beta chains below come from one sample, sequenced in a study of shared clonotypes between healthy human individuals. Sequenced by immunoSEQ multiplex PCR; TCRdb stores in-frame clones only, minus some. In the table there are more than 2 million clones, 85% to 95% of which are singletons. Specimen: naive CD4+ T cells sorted from blood. The subset: CD45RA+ positively selected. The receptors originated from a man aged 18-30 years in good health.

This chain joins TRBV10-3 and TRBJ2-7, with TRBD1 matching 7 bases. V shed 7 bases and J 5 bases; nucleotides not matched to a gene: 8. The CDR3 contains 13 residues. The germline CDR1 and CDR2 sequences are ENHRY and SYGVKD. CDR3 sequence: CAIKIQGFDEQYF. In DNA form, the CDR3 reads TGTGCCATCAAAATACAGGGGTTCGACGAGCAGTACTTC.

The chain combines TRBV5-6 with TRBJ2-5, with TRBD1 matching 7 bases. CDR3 length: 13 amino acids. CDR1 and CDR2 (germline): SGHDT, YYEEEE. J was trimmed by 2 bases and V by 5 bases; bases with no gene match: 3. CDR3 region: CASRRDSQETQYF. Written as DNA, the CDR3 is TGTGCCAGCAGAAGGGACAGTCAAGAGACCCAGTACTTC.

The chain carries TRBV6-1 and TRBJ1-2; TRBD1 agrees at 12 bases. The CDR3 runs 15 residues. Germline CDR1 is MNHNS and CDR2 is SASEGT. Germline trimming cut 6 bases from V and 6 bases from J; bases unmatched to any gene: 8. CDR3 DNA sequence: TGTGCCAGCAGACCAGGGACAGGGGGCGAGGATGGCTACACCTTC. Translated, it gives CASRPGTGGEDGYTF.

Regarding this clone: The sample has other DNA sequences that encode this CDR3 too. This chain connects TRBV29-1 to TRBJ1-1; TRBD1 aligns across 9 bases. Germline V CDR1 and CDR2: SQVTM, ANQGSEA. The CDR3 length is 12 residues. The J segment lost 3 bases and the V segment lost 4 bases, leaving 0 bases of the junction unmatched. The CDR3 protein is CSVGQGDTEAFF. The CDR3 DNA is TGCAGCGTTGGACAGGGGGACACTGAAGCTTTCTTT.

The chain recombines TRBV7-2 with TRBJ2-7, with D possibly TRBD2 on 6 matching bases. The V gene's germline CDR1 is SGHTA and CDR2 FQGNSA. Trimming left V 5 bases short and J 3 bases short, with 14 bases between. CDR3 length: 14 residues. The CDR3 protein is CASSLSGGHYEQYF. CDR3 nucleotide sequence: TGTGCCAGCAGCCTTTCCGGGGGTCACTACGAGCAGTACTTC.

The J gene is TRBJ2-3, the V gene TRBV6-1; 7 positions match TRBD1. In germline, CDR1 is MNHNS, CDR2 SASEGT. The J segment lost 2 bases and the V segment lost 6 bases, leaving 8 bases of the junction unmatched. CDR3 length: 15 residues. The CDR3 region has the DNA TGTGCCAGCAGGAGACAGGGTTCTACCACAGATACGCAGTATTTT. Encoded protein: CASRRQGSTTDTQYF.

CDR3 sequence: CASSLGAALSSYEQYF. Here the CDR3 DNA reads TGTGCCAGCAGCTTAGGAGCGGCCCTGAGCTCCTACGAGCAGTACTTC. The gene calls are TRBV7-9 and TRBJ2-7; tentatively, D is TRBD2 (5 bases). The V gene's germline CDR1 is SEHNR and CDR2 FQNEAQ (reference sequence). The CDR3 has 16 amino acids. V was cut by 1 base and J by 0 bases, with 13 bases left in between. Drawing the rest from reference TRBV7-9 and TRBJ2-7, the complete variable domain is DTGVSQNPRHKITKRGQNVTFRCDPISEHNRLYWYRQTLGQGPEFLTYFQNEAQLEKSRLLSDRFSAERPKGSFSTLEIQRTEQGDSAMYLCASSLGAALSSYEQYFGPGTRLTVT.

V is TRBV5-1 and J is TRBJ1-2, with 10 bases lining up with TRBD1. Germline values: CDR1 SGHRS, CDR2 YFSETQ. The trim removed 5 bases at V and 5 bases at J, leaving 3 bases unmatched. The CDR3 length is 13 residues. The CDR3: CASRTGGAYGYTF. Written as DNA, the CDR3 is TGCGCCAGCAGGACAGGGGGCGCATATGGCTACACCTTC.

The rearrangement links TRBV19 to TRBJ1-1; 8 bases are a match to TRBD1. Losses at the gene ends were 3 bases for V and 0 bases for J; bases not matched to a gene: 9. The germline CDR1 and CDR2 sequences are LNHDA and SQIVND (reference sequence). This CDR3 contains 17 residues. CDR3 protein: CASSIGGQGPMNTEAFF. The CDR3 DNA is TGTGCCAGTAGTATTGGCGGACAGGGTCCTATGAACACTGAAGCTTTCTTT. Supplemented by reference TRBV19 and TRBJ1-1, the full variable domain reads DGGITQSPKYLFRKEGQNVTLSCEQNLNHDAMYWYRQDPGQGLRLIYYSQIVNDFQKGDIAEGYSVSREKKESFPLTVTSAQKNPTAFYLCASSIGGQGPMNTEAFFGQGTRLTVV.

The chain combines TRBV7-2 with TRBJ1-5; D is possibly TRBD1 (5 bases). This CDR3 region has 16 residues. The germline V gene encodes CDR1 SGHTA and CDR2 FQGNSA. The V end lost 0 bases, the J end lost 1 base, and 10 bases lay between the germline ends. This chain's CDR3 is CASSLAGASSNQPQHF. The CDR3 DNA reads TGTGCCAGCAGCTTAGCAGGGGCATCGAGCAATCAGCCCCAGCATTTT.

The chain joins TRBV6-5 to TRBJ1-3; D is unresolved. The CDR3 loop spans 16 amino acids. Germline CDR1 MNHEY, CDR2 SVGAGI. The germline V and J ends were trimmed by 0 bases and 0 bases, with 9 bases remaining between them. The CDR3 protein is CASSYSSTYSGNTIYF. In nucleotides, the CDR3 is TGTGCCAGCAGTTACTCGAGCACATACTCTGGAAACACCATATATTTT.

The chain has TRBV5-4 and TRBJ2-2, with D tentatively TRBD1 (6 bases). V lost 0 bases and J 6 bases, leaving 9 bases between the germline ends. The germline V gene has CDR1 SGHNT and CDR2 YYREEE (reference sequence). The CDR3 has 14 residues. The DNA of the CDR3 is TGTGCCAGCAGCTTGGCAGGGGTGGCCGGGGAGCTGTTTTTT. This encodes CASSLAGVAGELFF.

The chain carries TRBV7-2 and TRBJ1-1, with 9 bases aligning to TRBD1. With 2 bases clipped from V and 3 bases from J, the junction kept 16 bases outside the gene matches. CDR3 size: 19 residues. CDR1 SGHTA and CDR2 FQGNSA come from the germline V gene. CDR3 sequence: CASSLPEQGAFRDYTEAFF. CDR3 nucleotides: TGTGCCAGCAGCTTACCTGAACAGGGGGCTTTTAGGGATTACACTGAAGCTTTCTTT.

The rearrangement links TRBV7-9 to TRBJ1-4, with 7 nucleotides matching TRBD1. The CDR3 sequence is 16 residues long. V was pared by 0 bases and J by 8 bases, with 9 bases of the junction left unmatched. Germline CDR1 SEHNR, CDR2 FQNEAQ (reference sequence). CDR3 region: CASSLALGGGEEKLFF. CDR3 sequence (DNA): TGTGCCAGCAGCTTAGCTCTAGGAGGGGGCGAAGAAAAACTGTTTTTT.

The gene calls are TRBV7-9 and TRBJ2-7, with a weak D call TRBD1 (6 bases). The CDR3 is made up of 15 amino acids. CDR1 is SEHNR and CDR2 is FQNEAQ in the germline V gene (reference sequence). V dropped 3 bases and J dropped 0 bases, with 12 bases sitting between them. The CDR3 coding sequence is TGTGCCAGCAGCTTCACACAGGGCAGCTCCTACGAGCAGTACTTC. This encodes CASSFTQGSSYEQYF.

This CDR3 is CASSFRVLSGNTIYF. CDR3 in DNA: TGTGCCAGCAGCTTTCGGGTCCTCTCTGGAAACACCATATATTTT. The V gene is TRBV7-9, the J gene TRBJ1-3; D unclear. Trimming stripped 3 bases from V and 0 bases from J, with 9 bases between. Germline V gives CDR1 SEHNR, CDR2 FQNEAQ (reference sequence). CDR3 size: 15 residues.

The chain has TRBV30 and TRBJ2-1; D is tentatively TRBD1 or TRBD2 (5 bases each). The germline V gene encodes CDR1 GTSNPN and CDR2 SVGIG (reference sequence). V dropped 0 bases and J dropped 5 bases, with 11 bases sitting between them. This CDR3 spans 14 amino acids. CDR3 loop: CAWSVRGPNNEQFF. The CDR3 DNA is TGTGCCTGGAGTGTGAGGGGCCCGAACAATGAGCAGTTCTTC.

The rearrangement links TRBV7-6 to TRBJ2-3; TRBD1 aligns across 9 bases. Germline V gene lookup returns CDR1 SGHVS and CDR2 FNYEAQ. This CDR3 is built from 16 residues. The J segment lost 0 bases and the V segment lost 1 base, leaving 2 bases of the junction unmatched. The CDR3 loop reads CASSLGDRESTDTQYF. In nucleotides, the CDR3 is TGTGCCAGCAGCTTAGGGGACAGGGAGAGCACAGATACGCAGTATTTT.

The V call is TRBV27, the J call TRBJ1-4, with TRBD1 matching over 7 bases. Germline values: CDR1 MNHEY, CDR2 SMNVEV (reference sequence). The CDR3 has 17 residues. J gave up 11 bases and V 1 base, and 16 bases lay outside the gene matches. The CDR3 DNA reads TGTGCCAGCAGTTTATTGGGGACGGCCAGGGGGTTCGATAAACTGTTTTTT. Translated, it gives CASSLLGTARGFDKLFF.

This chain links TRBV18 with TRBJ1-1; TRBD1 agrees at 9 bases. Germline values: CDR1 KGHSH, CDR2 LQKENI. The CDR3 sequence is 14 residues long. The ends lost 6 bases at V and 4 bases at J; junction bases unmatched: 6. This CDR3 reads CASSQGQGSTEAFF. In DNA, the CDR3 is TGTGCCAGCTCCCAGGGACAGGGTTCCACTGAAGCTTTCTTT.

This clone appeared once. The chain carries TRBV5-4 and TRBJ2-3, with a tentative D call TRBD1 (5 bases). Germline CDR1 reads SGHNT; CDR2 reads YYREEE (reference sequence). V was clipped by 2 bases and J by 0 bases, with 10 bases between them. CDR3 size: 15 residues. CDR3 sequence: CASSFQGTSTDTQYF. In nucleotides, the CDR3 is TGTGCCAGCAGCTTTCAGGGAACTAGCACAGATACGCAGTATTTT.

V usage is TRBV7-9 and J usage is TRBJ2-3; possible D gene TRBD1, 7 bases. The CDR3 is 15 amino acids. Germline V gene lookup returns CDR1 SEHNR and CDR2 FQNEAQ (reference sequence). V lost 4 bases, J lost 0 bases, and 11 bases lay in between. The CDR3 sequence: CASSSGDSSTDTQYF. Written as DNA, the CDR3 is TGTGCCAGCAGCTCGGGGGACAGTAGCACAGATACGCAGTATTTT.

This chain uses TRBV15 with TRBJ1-1; no clear D. This CDR3 has 16 residues. The germline CDR1 and CDR2 sequences are LNHNV and YYDKDF (reference sequence). Between the trimmed V and J ends, which lost 0 bases and 1 base, there was a span of 12 bases. CDR3 amino acids: CATSRDPGVWNTEAFF. The CDR3 DNA follows: TGTGCCACCAGCAGAGATCCTGGCGTCTGGAACACTGAAGCTTTCTTT.

The V gene is TRBV4-1, the J gene TRBJ2-1, with 8 nucleotides matching TRBD1. Germline V gene data show CDR1 as MGHRA and CDR2 as YSYEKL. The CDR3 has 17 residues. V was clipped by 1 base and J by 1 base; unmatched bases: 6. The CDR3, as DNA: TGCGCCAGCAGCCAAGGGGACAGGTTAGGGTCCTACAATGAGCAGTTCTTC. Its translation: CASSQGDRLGSYNEQFF.

The chain links TRBV7-9 to TRBJ1-4, with TRBD1 as a possible D gene (6 bases). The V and J ends lost 3 bases and 5 bases respectively, with 7 bases between them. Germline lookup yields CDR1 SEHNR and CDR2 FQNEAQ (reference sequence). This CDR3 contains 13 residues. CDR3 in amino acids: CASSFRGNEKLFF. CDR3 coding DNA: TGTGCCAGCAGCTTTAGGGGGAATGAAAAACTGTTTTTT.

The chain couples TRBV7-3 to TRBJ1-2; tentatively, D is TRBD1 (6 bases). The CDR3 has 13 amino acids. Germline V lookup: CDR1 SGHTA, CDR2 FQGTGA. V was cut by 3 bases and J by 8 bases, with 13 bases left in between. CDR3 amino acids: CASSFMSGGGYTF. The CDR3 DNA is TGTGCCAGCAGCTTTATGTCCGGGGGCGGCTACACCTTC.

The chain carries TRBV11-2 and TRBJ2-2, with 8 bases fitting TRBD2. The germline V gene has CDR1 SGHAT and CDR2 FQNNGV. The V gene end was trimmed by 3 bases and the J gene end by 6 bases; junction bases not matched to a gene: 3. The CDR3 runs to 14 residues. The CDR3 DNA follows: TGTGCCAGCAGCTTCTACGGGAGGGCCGGGGAGCTGTTTTTT. Protein product: CASSFYGRAGELFF.

The gene calls are TRBV6-1 and TRBJ1-4; a possible D gene is TRBD1 (6 bases). There are 14 residues in the CDR3. The V and J ends lost 3 bases and 8 bases respectively, with 13 bases between them. Per germline, CDR1 MNHNS and CDR2 SASEGT. The CDR3 region is CASSDRQGREKLFF. CDR3 bases: TGTGCCAGCAGTGACCGGCAGGGGCGAGAAAAACTGTTTTTT.